Listed below are T cell receptor beta chains from one sample, sequenced in a study of T cells in Graves' hyperthyroidism and ophthalmopathy. TCRdb passed the multiplex PCR reads through MiXCR, listing each CDR3 protein once. The table has about 400,000 distinct CDR3 sequences, just under 15% seen once; the top ten hold around a third. Sequenced: blood. The receptor source for this set is a woman aged 30 to 39 with Graves' hyperthyroidism. CDR3s include the opening cysteine and the closing phenylalanine or tryptophan. The order of the fields is V gene, D gene, J gene, clone size, CDR3 protein, CDR3 DNA. A D gene is named only where the DNA matches it firmly. A clone size is listed for some rows: how often the clone was seen (once, few, many), or a class if it is expanded.

>TRBV20-1|TRBD1|TRBJ2-7|.
CSARGQTRHEQYF
TGCAGTGCTAGGGGACAGACTCGCCACGAGCAGTACTTC
>TRBV12-5|TRBD2|TRBJ2-1|many
CASGLRTSGSPRNEQFF
TGTGCTAGTGGTCTAAGGACTAGCGGGAGCCCGAGGAATGAGCAGTTCTTC
>TRBV7-6|.|TRBJ1-1|many
CASSLKSGTHYGNTEAFF
TGTGCCAGCAGCTTAAAGTCCGGGACGCATTATGGGAACACTGAAGCTTTCTTT
>TRBV2|.|TRBJ2-7|once
CASKGPRPYEQYF
TGTGCCAGCAAAGGTCCCAGGCCCTACGAGCAGTACTTC
>TRBV7-2|.|TRBJ2-1|many
CASSLGGLGGYEQFF
TGTGCCAGCAGCTTAGGGGGGCTAGGGGGGTATGAGCAGTTCTTC
>TRBV6-6|TRBD2|TRBJ2-7|many
CASSYATSGHSYEQYF
TGTGCCAGCAGTTACGCGACTAGCGGGCACTCCTACGAGCAGTACTTC
>TRBV24-1|TRBD1|TRBJ2-7|many
CATSDPGQGANEQYF
TGTGCCACCAGTGATCCCGGACAGGGGGCCAACGAGCAGTACTTC
>TRBV19|TRBD1|TRBJ2-7|many
CASSTQTGSSYEQYF
TGTGCCAGTAGTACCCAGACAGGGAGCTCCTACGAGCAGTACTTC
>TRBV27|.|TRBJ1-3|few
CASRAASGNTIYF
TGTGCCAGCCGGGCTGCCTCTGGAAACACCATATATTTT
>TRBV6-1|.|TRBJ2-7|few
CASSKVDRRAYEQYF
TGTGCCAGCAGTAAAGTTGACAGGCGCGCCTACGAGCAGTACTTC
>TRBV2|.|TRBJ2-6|few
CASSAVRGTGANVLTF
TGTGCCAGCAGTGCGGTTAGGGGAACTGGGGCCAACGTCCTGACTTTC
>TRBV12-3/TRBV12-4|.|TRBJ2-3|many
CASSLTGSVTDTQYF
TGTGCCAGCAGTTTAACCGGGAGTGTCACAGATACGCAGTATTTT
>TRBV7-8|.|TRBJ2-7|once
CASSLEGSGESYEQYF
TGTGCCAGCAGCTTAGAGGGTAGCGGCGAATCCTACGAGCAGTACTTC
>TRBV3-1|TRBD2|TRBJ2-5|many
CASSQGSGRGETQYF
TGTGCCAGCAGCCAAGGCAGCGGGAGAGGAGAGACCCAGTACTTC
>TRBV27|TRBD2|TRBJ2-7|.
CASSLSVGRAYEQYF
TGTGCCAGCAGTTTATCTGTCGGGAGGGCCTACGAGCAGTACTTC
>TRBV5-1|.|TRBJ2-7|many
CASSLMYGNEIYEQYF
TGCGCCAGCAGCTTGATGTACGGGAACGAGATCTACGAGCAGTACTTC
>TRBV2|.|TRBJ2-6|.
CASTEVRSSGANVLTF
TGTGCCAGCACTGAAGTCAGAAGCTCTGGGGCCAACGTCCTGACTTTC
>TRBV11-2|.|TRBJ2-5|many
CASSLGTGSQETQYF
TGTGCCAGCAGCTTAGGGACGGGTTCCCAAGAGACCCAGTACTTC
>TRBV5-6|TRBD1|TRBJ2-7|few
CASSPDSGGSYEQYF
TGTGCCAGCAGCCCAGACTCAGGGGGATCCTACGAGCAGTACTTC
>TRBV11-2|.|TRBJ1-2|.
CASSLMRGYTF
TGTGCCAGCAGCTTGATGCGGGGCTACACCTTC
>TRBV28|.|TRBJ2-7|many
CASALWGSAYEQYF
TGTGCCAGCGCCCTTTGGGGAAGCGCCTACGAGCAGTACTTC
>TRBV6-6|.|TRBJ2-2|.
CASSYSGEGVPGELFF
TGTGCCAGCAGTTACTCGGGAGAAGGTGTCCCCGGGGAGCTGTTTTTT
>TRBV2|.|TRBJ2-7|few
CASTEWDQRLGHEQYF
TGTGCCAGCACTGAATGGGACCAAAGACTAGGACACGAGCAGTACTTC
>TRBV18|.|TRBJ1-6|many
CASSLTGTDSPLHF
TGTGCCAGCTCACTCACCGGGACGGACTCACCCCTCCACTTT
>TRBV5-1|.|TRBJ2-1|many
CASSSTGPTYNEQFF
TGCGCCAGCAGCTCGACAGGACCGACCTACAATGAGCAGTTCTTC
>TRBV7-2|TRBD1|TRBJ1-6|few
CASSQRPGQANSPLHF
TGTGCCAGCAGCCAAAGACCGGGACAGGCCAATTCACCCCTCCACTTT
>TRBV18|.|TRBJ2-1|many
CASSPHGISFFYNEQFF
TGTGCCAGCTCACCCCACGGGATCTCCTTTTTCTACAATGAGCAGTTCTTC
>TRBV5-1|.|TRBJ2-7|.
CASSLELQGRYRYEQYF
TGCGCCAGCAGCTTGGAGTTGCAGGGCCGCTACCGCTACGAGCAGTACTTC
>TRBV28|TRBD1|TRBJ1-1|.
CASSSPWDRDTEAFF
TGTGCCAGCAGTTCCCCCTGGGACAGAGACACTGAAGCTTTCTTT
>TRBV4-1|.|TRBJ2-7|many
CASSQPGGTGPEQYF
TGCGCCAGCAGCCAACCCGGAGGAACAGGGCCCGAGCAGTACTTC
>TRBV9|.|TRBJ2-7|few
CASSVAAADFYEQYF
TGTGCCAGCAGCGTAGCGGCAGCGGACTTCTACGAGCAGTACTTC
>TRBV5-1|.|TRBJ2-2|.
CASSFQGAGELFF
TGCGCCAGCAGCTTCCAAGGGGCCGGGGAGCTGTTTTTT
>TRBV9|.|TRBJ2-1|many
CASSAQTWTDEQFF
TGTGCCAGCAGCGCCCAAACGTGGACAGATGAGCAGTTCTTC
>TRBV4-1|TRBD2|TRBJ2-7|few
CASSQYVAGGYEQYF
TGCGCCAGCAGCCAATATGTAGCGGGGGGTTACGAGCAGTACTTC
>TRBV12-3/TRBV12-4|.|TRBJ2-3|.
CASSDTGEGPDTQYF
TGTGCCAGCAGTGATACGGGAGAAGGACCCGATACGCAGTATTTT
>TRBV5-1|.|TRBJ2-1|few
CASSFSGDTYNEQFF
TGCGCCAGCAGCTTCTCGGGAGACACCTACAATGAGCAGTTCTTC
>TRBV7-9|.|TRBJ2-3|.
CASSAPRDPGGDTQYF
TGTGCCAGCAGCGCCCCCCGGGACCCTGGTGGGGATACGCAGTATTTT
>TRBV28|TRBD2|TRBJ2-6|few
CASSTLTSVTQSGANVLTF
TGTGCCAGCAGTACCCTGACTAGCGTAACGCAATCTGGGGCCAACGTCCTGACTTTC
>TRBV30|.|TRBJ2-5|many
CAAGTSGTQYF
TGTGCTGCCGGGACGTCCGGGACCCAGTACTTC
>TRBV6-1|TRBD1|TRBJ1-4|many
CASSATGVAEKLFF
TGTGCCAGCAGTGCGACAGGGGTTGCGGAAAAACTGTTTTTT
>TRBV11-2|TRBD2|TRBJ2-2|few
CASSGTGLAGGGTGELFF
TGTGCCAGCAGCGGAACGGGACTAGCGGGAGGAGGGACCGGGGAGCTGTTTTTT
>TRBV20-1|.|TRBJ2-6|.
CSASPGGSGANVLTF
TGCAGTGCTAGCCCCGGGGGCTCTGGGGCCAACGTCCTGACTTTC
>TRBV11-2|.|TRBJ1-1|many
CASSLDLPSPEAFF
TGTGCCAGCAGCTTAGATCTCCCCAGTCCTGAAGCTTTCTTT
>TRBV20-1|.|TRBJ1-1|many
CSARVGAGNTEAFF
TGCAGTGCTAGAGTGGGGGCTGGGAACACTGAAGCTTTCTTT